The sequence of this T cell receptor beta chain was determined in a study of T cell clonotyping in hematopoietic cell transplantation. This CDR3 spans 17 amino acids. V shed 1 base and J shed 3 bases, with 19 bases lying between them. CDR1 is SGHAT, CDR2 FQNNGV, per germline. Data came from immunoSEQ multiplex PCR; TCRdb stores just in-frame clones and leaves some out. Of some 9,300 clones listed, approximately 55% are singletons. The chain recombines TRBV11-2 with TRBJ2-7; D is unresolved. The TCR comes from a female patient between 50 and 59 years old who had an allogeneic stem cell transplant from an unrelated donor, so the T cells may come from the graft donor. Some clones in this sample may be carry-over from other donors' samples. The starting material was peripheral blood mononuclear cells, obtained 100 days after allogeneic stem cell transplant. In DNA form, the CDR3 reads TGTGCCAGCAGCTTAGGATTCTCCGGGCTGCTAGGCTACGAGCAGTACTTC. Protein: CASSLGFSGLLGYEQYF.